Below are 21 T cell receptor beta chains sequenced from a single sample in a study of tumor-infiltrating lymphocytes in localized non-small cell lung cancer. Assay: immunoSEQ multiplex PCR; the TCRdb copy retains only in-frame clones and omits some. The sample lists some 15,000 clones, roughly 76% occurring once. The specimen was lung tumor tissue. These receptors were collected from a human donor with non-small cell lung cancer.

The genes are TRBV9 and TRBJ2-6; no firm D call. The CDR3 totals 15 residues. Germline loops: CDR1 SGDLS, CDR2 YYNGEE. V lost 0 bases and J 1 base, leaving 5 bases between the germline ends. CDR3: CASSVEGSGANVLTF. For the CDR3, the DNA is TGTGCCAGCAGCGTAGAAGGGTCTGGGGCCAACGTCCTGACTTTC. The full variable domain, with the rest looked up from reference TRBV9 and TRBJ2-6, is DSGVTQTPKHLITATGQRVTLRCSPRSGDLSVYWYQQSLDQGLQFLIQYYNGEERAKGNILERFSAQQFPDLHSELNLSSLELGDSALYFCASSVEGSGANVLTFGAGSRLTVL.

V is TRBV5-1 and J is TRBJ2-5, with 7 bases identical to TRBD1. V trimming: 2 bases; J trimming: 2 bases; junction bases outside the gene matches: 24. The V gene's germline CDR1 is SGHRS and CDR2 YFSETQ. CDR3 length: 21 amino acids. The CDR3 nucleotides read TGCGCCAGCAGCTTTTCCTTCGAGGGGACAGTTATAGCCCATACGCAAGAGACCCAGTACTTC. Its translation: CASSFSFEGTVIAHTQETQYF.

The CDR3: CASSLRDRARAQYF. The CDR3, as DNA: TGCGCCAGCAGCCTCCGGGACAGGGCAAGGGCGCAGTACTTC. The V gene is TRBV10-2, the J gene TRBJ2-7, with 9 bases fitting TRBD1. The junction had 12 bases not matched to a gene; V was cut back by 6 bases and J by 9 bases. The CDR3 contains 14 residues. CDR1 WSHSY and CDR2 SAAADI come from the germline V gene.

This clone was picked up one time. The V gene is TRBV6-6, the J gene TRBJ2-7, with D perhaps matching TRBD2 (7 bases). Germline CDR1 MNHNY, CDR2 SVGAGI (reference sequence). The CDR3 is made up of 14 amino acids. V lost 9 bases, J lost 3 bases, and 18 bases lay in between. The CDR3 protein is CASTKQGGNYEQYF. The CDR3 DNA reads TGTGCCAGTACCAAACAGGGAGGGAACTACGAGCAGTACTTC.

This clone was counted a few times. The rearrangement uses TRBV9 and TRBJ2-1; 9 bases fit TRBD2. J was trimmed by 10 bases and V by 0 bases; bases with no gene match: 8. This CDR3 spans 15 amino acids. Per the germline V gene, CDR1 is SGDLS and CDR2 is YYNGEE. The CDR3 nucleotides are TGTGCCAGCAGCGTAGGGGTTAGCGGGAGCTCGGAGCAGTTCTTC. Amino acid sequence: CASSVGVSGSSEQFF.

A few counts support this clone. The chain carries TRBV5-1 and TRBJ1-5; no reliable D call. There are 15 residues in the CDR3. V lost 0 bases, J lost 8 bases, and 15 bases lay in between. Germline loops: CDR1 SGHRS, CDR2 YFSETQ. The CDR3 coding sequence is TGCGCCAGCAGCTTGGCCGGGAGGATGGGTGAGCCCCAGCATTTT. Its translation is CASSLAGRMGEPQHF.

This clone has just one count. The chain joins TRBV6-1 to TRBJ1-5; TRBD1 is a possible D gene (6 bases). V was trimmed by 8 bases and J by 2 bases, leaving 10 bases between them. The germline gives CDR1 MNHNS, CDR2 SASEGT. The CDR3 sequence is 13 residues long. The CDR3 region has the DNA TGTGCCAGCCTTCACAGGGGCAATCAGCCCCAGCATTTT. Encoded protein: CASLHRGNQPQHF.

The chain recombines TRBV30 with TRBJ2-7; tentative D call: TRBD2 (5 bases). CDR3 size: 13 residues. Trimming pared 3 bases from V and 4 bases from J, leaving 13 bases between. Germline V gene data show CDR1 as GTSNPN and CDR2 as SVGIG (reference sequence). The CDR3: CAWRGPPGYEQYF. The CDR3 DNA reads as TGTGCCTGGAGAGGCCCCCCGGGATACGAGCAGTACTTC.

The chain couples TRBV19 to TRBJ1-6; D unclear. Deletions cut 7 bases from V and 1 base from J, with 11 bases between. The CDR3 consists of 15 residues. CDR1 is LNHDA and CDR2 is SQIVND in the germline V gene (reference sequence). Here the CDR3 reads CASNRDVSYNSPLHF. The CDR3 DNA follows: TGTGCCAGTAACCGAGATGTGTCCTATAATTCACCCCTCCACTTT.

This sequence joins TRBV11-3 and TRBJ2-7; perhaps TRBD1 as D (6 bases). The CDR3 contains 12 residues. The V end lost 5 bases, the J end lost 4 bases, and 9 bases lay between the germline ends. Germline lookup yields CDR1 SGHNT and CDR2 YENEEA. CDR3 region: CASSPTGYEQYF. The CDR3 bases are TGTGCCAGCAGCCCAACAGGGTACGAGCAGTACTTC.

The V gene is TRBV6-1, the J gene TRBJ2-1, with 10 bases that match TRBD1. Germline CDR1 MNHNS, CDR2 SASEGT. CDR3 size: 15 residues. The trim removed 8 bases at V and 2 bases at J, leaving 6 bases unmatched. The CDR3 nucleotides are TGTGCCAGCGTAATCGACAGGGGGCCCTACAATGAGCAGTTCTTC. Protein product: CASVIDRGPYNEQFF.

The rearrangement uses TRBV7-9 and TRBJ2-1; TRBD1 matches 9 bases. The CDR3 length is 15 residues. Germline CDR1 is SEHNR and CDR2 is FQNEAQ (reference sequence). J gave up 2 bases and V 6 bases, and 5 bases lay outside the gene matches. The CDR3 nucleotides are TGTGCCAGCAGTATGGACAGGGGACCCTACAATGAGCAGTTCTTC. It encodes CASSMDRGPYNEQFF.

The chain is built from TRBV6-1 and TRBJ1-5, with D maybe TRBD1 (5 bases). This CDR3 comprises 16 residues. V lost 4 bases, J lost 6 bases, and 19 bases lay in between. CDR1 is MNHNS and CDR2 is SASEGT in the germline V gene. CDR3 protein: CASSAQGGAGFQPQHF. The CDR3 DNA is TGTGCCAGCAGTGCACAAGGCGGGGCAGGGTTTCAGCCCCAGCATTTT.

The genes are TRBV7-8 and TRBJ1-1; 7 nucleotides match TRBD1. Germline-derived CDR1 and CDR2 are SGHVS and FQNEAQ. Trimming cost V 1 base and J 4 bases; bases outside gene matches: 3. The length of the CDR3 is 14 residues. CDR3 DNA: TGTGCCAGCAGCTTAGAGAACAGGGGCACTGAAGCTTTCTTT. Protein product: CASSLENRGTEAFF. Filled out from reference TRBV7-8 and TRBJ1-1, the complete variable domain reads GAGVSQSPRYKVAKRGQDVALRCDPISGHVSLFWYQQALGQGPEFLTYFQNEAQLDKSGLPSDRFFAERPEGSVSTLKIQRTQQEDSAVYLCASSLENRGTEAFFGQGTRLTVV.

In this sample, this clone turned up once. The CDR3 coding sequence is TGTGCCAGCAGCGTAACGGACAGCAGTTACAATGAGCAGTTCTTC. Translated: CASSVTDSSYNEQFF. The chain has TRBV9 and TRBJ2-1; D possibly corresponds to TRBD1 (6 bases). The germline V gene has CDR1 SGDLS and CDR2 YYNGEE. V gave up 1 base and J gave up 4 bases, with 12 bases separating them. The CDR3 spans 15 residues.

A single count supports this clone. The chain uses TRBV29-1 and TRBJ2-1; tentatively, D is TRBD2 (5 bases). Germline V gene data show CDR1 as SQVTM and CDR2 as ANQGSEA. Between the trimmed V and J ends, which lost 1 base and 7 bases, there was a span of 11 bases. This CDR3 is built from 13 residues. CDR3 amino acids: CSVEGSGSNEQFF. As DNA, the CDR3 is TGCAGCGTTGAAGGGTCGGGAAGTAATGAGCAGTTCTTC.

V gene TRBV13 combines with J gene TRBJ2-3; TRBD2 matches 12 bases. Germline V gene lookup returns CDR1 PRHDT and CDR2 FYEKMQ (reference sequence). The trim removed 4 bases at V and 3 bases at J, leaving 11 bases unmatched. CDR3 size: 18 residues. CDR3 bases: TGTGCCAGCAGCTCCTCTGACCGACTAGCGGGAGCGACAGATACGCAGTATTTT. Protein: CASSSSDRLAGATDTQYF.

The gene calls are TRBV5-1 and TRBJ1-5; TRBD1 aligns across 11 bases. This CDR3 contains 15 residues. Germline CDR1 reads SGHRS; CDR2 reads YFSETQ. V gave up 5 bases and J gave up 4 bases; unmatched junction bases: 5. The CDR3 loop is CASRWGTGGNQPQHF. CDR3 bases: TGCGCCAGCAGGTGGGGGACAGGGGGAAATCAGCCCCAGCATTTT.

The chain combines TRBV6-6 with TRBJ1-5; TRBD1 matches at 7 bases. The V and J ends lost 6 bases and 5 bases, in that order; junction bases with no gene match: 10. The CDR3 extends over 15 amino acids. CDR1 and CDR2 from the germline V gene are MNHNY and SVGAGI (reference sequence). CDR3 bases: TGTGCCAGCAGAAAAAGAAGGGACAGTGATCAGCCCCAGCATTTT. Translating gives CASRKRRDSDQPQHF.

The chain carries TRBV19 and TRBJ2-3; 8 nucleotides line up with TRBD2. With 6 bases clipped from V and 0 bases from J, the junction kept 2 bases outside the gene matches. This CDR3 spans 14 amino acids. Per germline, CDR1 LNHDA and CDR2 SQIVND (reference sequence). The CDR3 coding sequence is TGTGCCAGTAGACTAGCGGCTAGCACAGATACGCAGTATTTT. Translation: CASRLAASTDTQYF.

The CDR3 coding sequence is TGCGCCAGCAGCGCCGGGACAGGGGGCGAAAAACTGTTTTTT. It translates to CASSAGTGGEKLFF. The chain is built from TRBV5-1 and TRBJ1-4; 12 bases line up with TRBD1. Germline V gives CDR1 SGHRS, CDR2 YFSETQ. The trim removed 4 bases at V and 8 bases at J, leaving 3 bases unmatched. CDR3 length: 14 amino acids.